Below are 8 T cell receptor beta chains sequenced from a single sample in a study of blood T cell repertoires in COVID-19. TCRdb keeps only in-frame clones here, not all; method: immunoSEQ multiplex PCR. The table lists about 130,000 clones, roughly four fifths of them singletons. Input material: PBMCs or T cells enriched from blood (not recorded which). The receptor set was obtained from a man aged 25-40 years who had recovered from COVID-19.

This clone came up a few times. CDR3 residues: CASSLGQGARAEAFF. The CDR3 DNA reads TGCGCCAGCAGCTTAGGACAGGGGGCGCGGGCTGAAGCTTTCTTT. The gene calls are TRBV5-1 and TRBJ1-1, with 11 bases matching TRBD1. Trimming at V came to 2 bases and at J to 6 bases, leaving 6 bases not matched to a gene. The CDR3 is 15 residues long. The V gene's germline CDR1 is SGHRS and CDR2 YFSETQ.

This clone appeared a single time. This chain connects TRBV3-1 (or the pseudogene TRBV3-2) to TRBJ1-5, with D unresolved. Germline-derived CDR1 and CDR2 are LGHDT and YNNKEL (reference sequence). This CDR3 is 14 amino acids long. V was cut by 0 bases and J by 5 bases, with 8 bases left in between. The CDR3, as DNA: TGTGCCAGCAGCCAAGACGCGGGCCATCAGCCCCAGCATTTT. Its translation: CASSQDAGHQPQHF.

V and J are TRBV29-1 and TRBJ2-2; the match to TRBD1 covers 8 bases. CDR3 length equals 15 residues. J lost 1 base, V lost 2 bases, and 3 bases had no gene match. Looked up from germline, CDR1 is SQVTM and CDR2 is ANQGSEA. CDR3 residues: CSVETDRENTGELFF. CDR3 in DNA: TGCAGCGTTGAAACGGACAGGGAGAACACCGGGGAGCTGTTTTTT.

V gene TRBV27 combines with J gene TRBJ2-3; a weak D match, TRBD2 (5 bases). Trimming shortened V by 4 bases and J by 0 bases, and 8 bases separated the two germline ends. Germline V gives CDR1 MNHEY, CDR2 SMNVEV (reference sequence). This CDR3 comprises 14 residues. In nucleotides, the CDR3 is TGTGCCAGCAGTTCCGGACTGAGCACAGATACGCAGTATTTT. Encoded protein: CASSSGLSTDTQYF.

The J gene is TRBJ1-1, the V gene TRBV5-1; no definite D call. The V gene lost 5 bases and the J gene lost 2 bases, with 7 bases spanning the gap. Germline assignment: CDR1 SGHRS and CDR2 YFSETQ. The CDR3 spans 12 residues. This CDR3 reads CASRGGNTEAFF. CDR3 nucleotides: TGCGCCAGCAGAGGCGGAAACACTGAAGCTTTCTTT.

The CDR3 DNA reads TGTGCCAGCAGCTTAGTGTCCGGGTCCCATAACTATGGCTACACCTTC. Translating gives CASSLVSGSHNYGYTF. The V and J genes are TRBV7-9 and TRBJ1-2; D gene uncertain. The CDR3 is 16 amino acids. CDR1 is SEHNR and CDR2 is FQNEAQ in the germline V gene (reference sequence). Trimming pared 1 base from V and 1 base from J, leaving 13 bases between.

The CDR3: CASMRVGGETQYF. CDR3 DNA: TGTGCCAGCATGCGAGTGGGGGGAGAGACCCAGTACTTC. This chain connects TRBV5-4 to TRBJ2-5; the D gene is possibly TRBD2 (6 bases). The CDR3 sequence is 13 residues long. Germline V lookup: CDR1 SGHNT, CDR2 YYREEE (reference sequence). Trimming took 6 bases from V and 4 from J, leaving 13 bases between them.

The chain employs TRBV3-1 (or the pseudogene TRBV3-2) and TRBJ1-1; TRBD1 agrees at 9 bases. This CDR3 is built from 15 residues. Trimming removed 1 base from V and 6 bases from J; junction bases left unmatched: 6. Germline CDR1 and CDR2: LGHDT and YNNKEL (reference sequence). CDR3 amino acids: CASSQVGTGSAEAFF. CDR3 DNA sequence: TGTGCCAGCAGCCAAGTTGGGACAGGGTCGGCTGAAGCTTTCTTT.